These T cell receptor beta chains were read from a single sample in a study of blood T cell repertoires in COVID-19. Method: immunoSEQ multiplex PCR; TCRdb's copy keeps in-frame clones and lacks some. Of 130,000 to 150,000 clones listed, roughly 90% were seen once; the top ten hold 2.3%. The material sequenced was peripheral blood. The receptor set was obtained from a human donor in a cohort sampled during active COVID-19. Both conserved end residues are part of each CDR3. Each record gives: V gene, J gene, CDR3 protein.

v_gene: TRBV27; j_gene: TRBJ2-3; CDR3aa: CASSLSPGGTDTQYF
v_gene: TRBV12-3/TRBV12-4; j_gene: TRBJ1-2; CDR3aa: CASSSQRGAGYTF
v_gene: TRBV30; j_gene: TRBJ2-3; CDR3aa: CASGTGGADTQYF
v_gene: TRBV7-9; j_gene: TRBJ1-1; CDR3aa: CASSLGGLSTEAFF
v_gene: TRBV6-6; j_gene: TRBJ2-1; CDR3aa: CASSPLGTSGGYNEQFF
v_gene: TRBV5-1; j_gene: TRBJ2-1; CDR3aa: CASSPRLAGGNEQFF
v_gene: TRBV2; j_gene: TRBJ2-1; CDR3aa: CASSPGTSDFSYNEQFF
v_gene: TRBV7-6; j_gene: TRBJ2-5; CDR3aa: CASSLGGDQETQYF
v_gene: TRBV19; j_gene: TRBJ2-7; CDR3aa: CASSRSTSSRDEQYF
v_gene: TRBV19; j_gene: TRBJ2-7; CDR3aa: CASSIVKGTGAYEQYF
v_gene: TRBV3-1/TRBV3-2; j_gene: TRBJ2-5; CDR3aa: CASSPSSRGRGGLQETQYF
v_gene: TRBV6-5; j_gene: TRBJ1-1; CDR3aa: CASRVQEDRKAFF
v_gene: TRBV15; j_gene: TRBJ1-5; CDR3aa: CATSRDRARGNQPQHF
v_gene: TRBV5-5; j_gene: TRBJ2-7; CDR3aa: CASSNPGQGAYEQYF
v_gene: TRBV5-1; j_gene: TRBJ2-3; CDR3aa: CASSHTTGQLVTDTQYF
v_gene: TRBV7-9; j_gene: TRBJ2-2; CDR3aa: CASSLIGQANTGELFF
v_gene: TRBV4-2; j_gene: TRBJ2-6; CDR3aa: CASSQARDRGSLPGANVLTF
v_gene: TRBV19; j_gene: TRBJ1-4; CDR3aa: CASSIRTEGEKLFF
v_gene: TRBV3-1/TRBV3-2; j_gene: TRBJ2-3; CDR3aa: CASSQEWSSGRSDTQYF
v_gene: TRBV5-4; j_gene: TRBJ1-3; CDR3aa: CASSTGQNSGNTIYF
v_gene: TRBV7-9; j_gene: TRBJ2-3; CDR3aa: CASSRWGASTDTQYF
v_gene: TRBV28; j_gene: TRBJ1-2; CDR3aa: CASSPSGGGYGYTF
v_gene: TRBV27; j_gene: TRBJ2-1; CDR3aa: CASSFGDRYNEQFF